Below, one TCR beta chain is given with its context. The sample originates from a study of cytomegalovirus exposure and HLA in healthy donors. Study summary: Unique TCR beta sequences numbering approximately 120 million came from approximately 180 million T cells in an earlier analysis.

60 Vbeta and 13 Jbeta primers were used in PCR. TCRdb's copy holds only in-frame clones and misses some; the assay was immunoSEQ multiplex PCR. The sample is made up of fewer than 200,000 clones, and the top ten hold 1% to 1.5% of it. V was clipped by 2 bases and J by 0 bases, with 13 bases between them. The CDR3 covers 15 residues. Looked up from germline, CDR1 is GTSNPN and CDR2 is SVGIG (reference sequence). Sample: PBMCs. The source is a woman aged 55-70 years in good health and CMV-seronegative. V and J are TRBV30 and TRBJ1-2; tentatively, D is TRBD1 (6 bases). CDR3 bases: TGTGCCTGGAGTAGTTCACAGGGCTCTAACTATGGCTACACCTTC. Translated: CAWSSSQGSNYGYTF.